This T cell receptor (beta chain) was sequenced for a study of CXCR3-negative and CXCR3-positive naive CD8 T cells (dated by TCRdb to between 2017 and 2020). For context, the study as a whole: In total, about 135 million TRB reads were obtained, which works out to roughly 1.5 +/- 0.3 million reads per library. Diversity and physicochemical repertoire analyses covered eleven to twelve donors pooled from two independent experiments. TRBV-TRBJ cluster analysis included naive subsets from about 5 donors and memory cells from 3 donors.

To note about this clonotype: The specificity of this receptor is unknown.

Sequenced using a NextSeq 550. The Human TCR Profiling Kit (MiLaboratory) was used to make UMI-labeled 5' RACE TRB cDNA libraries. The full amount of extracted RNA was used for cDNA synthesis, and the full amount of resulting cDNA was used for PCR amplification. Libraries were prepared in parallel using an identical number of PCR cycles. In the paper's pipeline: MIGEC and MiXCR extracted about 54,000 +/- 9,700 unique UMI-labeled TRB cDNA molecules per library, requiring at least two reads per UMI. On average, roughly 40,000 +/- 10,000 functional in-frame TRB CDR3 nucleotide clonotypes lacking stop codons were found per library. After downsampling to 5000 UMI-labeled TRB molecules per sample, diversity metrics such as normalized Shannon-Wiener and Chao1 were calculated in VDJtools. Clonotype-size-weighted physicochemical properties of the central five CDR3 residues (interaction energy, strength, volume and Kidera factor 4) were computed in VDJtools. TCRdb reprocessed the reads, and each CDR3 protein sequence is entered once, without DNA. The V and J calls reflect TCRdb's pipeline rather than the authors' work. The sample's own table lists some 64,000 distinct CDR3 sequences. In total, the top ten clones hold 0.7% to 0.95% of the sample.

Each CD8+ T cell subset was flow-sorted in triplicate, and approximately 280,000 cells per subset were placed directly into RLT lysis buffer. Naive CD8+ T cells were defined stringently as CD45RO-CCR7+CD27+CD95- to exclude memory contaminants. Standard density gradient centrifugation was used to isolate peripheral blood mononuclear cells from buffy coats. Naive CXCR3-negative and CXCR3-positive CD8+ T cells were flow-sorted using a FACSAria III. Total RNA was extracted from sorted cells using an RNeasy Mini Kit. General conclusions and limits of the study: TRB CDR3s from CXCR3-positive naive cells showed higher hydrophobicity (lower Kidera factor 4), lower energy, and higher strength and volume indices than CXCR3-negative naive cells. Because surface CD5, which is linked to self-reactivity in mice, was comparable between the naive subsets, TCR interaction strength was also inferred from TRB CDR3 physicochemical properties. Naive CXCR3-negative and CXCR3-positive cells from the same donor showed similar TRBV-TRBJ usage, whereas memory cells showed distinct patterns. Freshly isolated PBMCs were used for most assays because CXCR3 expression went down partially after cryopreservation. Both naive subsets had comparably high repertoire diversity, while memory CD8+ T cells had much lower repertoire diversity.

The CDR1 and CDR2 encoded by the germline V gene are MGHDK and SYGVNS. Its CDR3 holds 13 amino acids, cysteine through phenylalanine. The protein alone is recorded here. Sequenced material: naive CXCR3+ CD8+ T cells from blood. This specimen's cell subset or site label, per the study, means: CD45RO-CCR7+CD27+CD95- naive CD8+ T cells expressing CXCR3 (TNR3+). The TCR was taken from a human donor in good health. Some clones in this sample may be carry-over from other donors' samples. The receptor chain draws on TRBV25-1 and TRBJ1-2; TCRdb indicates TRBD1, and absent DNA this call remains unverified. CDR3 region: CASSVGEGDGYTF.